Shown below are 24 T cell receptor beta chains from a single sample sequenced in a study of OX40 agonist ivuxolimab in advanced cancers. Repertoires were generated with immunoSEQ multiplex PCR, while TCRdb's copy carries only in-frame clones and drops some. The sample gives some 54,000 clones, just under 85% of which show up once; more than 1% is in the top ten. Sample: CD4+ or CD8+ T cells sorted from blood, taken in a trial of the OX40 agonist ivuxolimab. These receptors were taken from an adult with an advanced solid tumor such as melanoma, head and neck, liver or kidney cancer.

The CDR3 loop reads CASSGPTDTQYF. The DNA for the CDR3 is TGTGCCAGCAGTGGGCCGACAGATACGCAGTATTTT. The rearrangement joins TRBV6-6 to TRBJ2-3; D is ambiguous. Trimming took off 5 bases at V and 3 bases at J, with 6 bases between the two ends. This CDR3 contains 12 residues. The V gene's germline CDR1 is MNHNY and CDR2 SVGAGI (reference sequence).

The V gene is TRBV28, the J gene TRBJ1-2; D perhaps matches TRBD1 (5 bases). Germline V gene lookup returns CDR1 MDHEN and CDR2 SYDVKM. This CDR3 has 14 residues. V was cut by 3 bases and J by 4 bases, with 12 bases left in between. CDR3 region: CASSFGGDSYGYTF. CDR3 DNA sequence: TGTGCCAGCAGTTTTGGAGGGGATAGCTATGGCTACACCTTC.

The chain recombines TRBV5-1 with TRBJ1-4; tentatively, D is TRBD1 (5 bases). Trimming pared 4 bases from V and 14 bases from J, leaving 18 bases between. This CDR3 contains 13 residues. In germline, CDR1 is SGHRS, CDR2 YFSETQ. DNA of the CDR3: TGCGCCAGCAGCCCCGGTCCCGCAGGGTCGCTGTTTTTT. Protein: CASSPGPAGSLFF.

This clone was seen only a few times. The chain employs TRBV9 and TRBJ1-2; tentative D call: TRBD1 (6 bases). Germline assignment: CDR1 SGDLS and CDR2 YYNGEE. CDR3 length equals 14 residues. V gave up 3 bases and J gave up 7 bases, with 16 bases separating them. This CDR3 is CASSEQGSRGGYTF. In DNA form, the CDR3 reads TGTGCCAGCAGCGAGCAGGGGAGCCGTGGTGGCTACACCTTC.

This clone was recorded a few times. The chain combines TRBV5-1 with TRBJ2-2; TRBD2 is a possible D gene (7 bases). The V gene lost 6 bases and the J gene lost 7 bases, with 19 bases spanning the gap. CDR1 SGHRS and CDR2 YFSETQ come from the germline V gene. This CDR3 has 15 residues. This CDR3 reads CASTEGGRSGGELFF. CDR3 DNA sequence: TGCGCCAGCACCGAGGGGGGGCGGTCTGGCGGGGAGCTGTTTTTT.

The V and J genes are TRBV28 and TRBJ2-7; D not resolved. Looked up from germline, CDR1 is MDHEN and CDR2 is SYDVKM. V was clipped by 4 bases and J by 3 bases, with 7 bases between them. This CDR3 has 12 residues. This CDR3 reads CASSYLNYEQYF. The CDR3 DNA reads as TGTGCCAGCAGTTATCTCAACTACGAGCAGTACTTC.

In DNA form, the CDR3 reads TGTGCCAGCAGTCTTCCCGGCGGGGTCGAAGCTTTCTTT. Protein product: CASSLPGGVEAFF. The rearrangement joins TRBV27 to TRBJ1-1; no clear D. The V and J ends lost 5 bases and 8 bases respectively, with 15 bases between them. The CDR3 extends over 13 amino acids. CDR1 is MNHEY, CDR2 SMNVEV, per germline (reference sequence).

The sample holds one count of this clone. The rearrangement links TRBV6-1 to TRBJ2-2; 7 nucleotides align to TRBD1. CDR3 length: 13 amino acids. With V trimmed by 11 bases and J by 0 bases, 3 bases remained unmatched. The germline V gene has CDR1 MNHNS and CDR2 SASEGT. The CDR3 nucleotides read TGTGCCTCGGGACAGCCGAACACCGGGGAGCTGTTTTTT. Its protein product is CASGQPNTGELFF.

The V call is TRBV5-1, the J call TRBJ2-7; 8 bases agree with TRBD2. Trimming took 7 bases from V and 0 from J; bases not matched to a gene: 6. The CDR3 has 14 residues. Per germline, CDR1 SGHRS and CDR2 YFSETQ. The CDR3 DNA reads as TGCGCCAGCGGGGGCAGCGGGAGCTCCTACGAGCAGTACTTC. Amino acids: CASGGSGSSYEQYF. The full variable domain, its missing parts supplied by reference TRBV5-1 and TRBJ2-7, is KAGVTQTPRYLIKTRGQQVTLSCSPISGHRSVSWYQQTPGQGLQFLFEYFSETQRNKGNFPGRFSGRQFSNSRSEMNVSTLELGDSALYLCASGGSGSSYEQYFGPGTRLTVT.

This clone was counted a single time. The chain has TRBV11-3 and TRBJ1-5, with TRBD1 matching 8 bases. The germline gives CDR1 SGHNT, CDR2 YENEEA. V was clipped by 5 bases and J by 4 bases; unmatched bases: 10. The CDR3 runs to 16 residues. The CDR3 is CASSVSWTGRNQPQHF. CDR3 DNA: TGTGCCAGCAGCGTATCCTGGACAGGGAGGAATCAGCCCCAGCATTTT. Full variable domain (remainder filled in from reference TRBV11-3 and TRBJ1-5): EAGVVQSPRYKIIEKKQPVAFWCNPISGHNTLYWYLQNLGQGPELLIRYENEEAVDDSQLPKDRFSAERLKGVDSTLKIQPAELGDSAVYLCASSVSWTGRNQPQHFGDGTRLSIL.

The rearrangement links TRBV28 to TRBJ2-2; D is ambiguous. Germline CDR1 MDHEN, CDR2 SYDVKM. The ends were cut back, 5 bases at V and 3 bases at J, with 13 bases in the middle. The CDR3 loop spans 15 amino acids. The CDR3 protein is CASSQAQRDTGELFF. As DNA, the CDR3 is TGTGCCAGCAGTCAAGCCCAAAGGGACACCGGGGAGCTGTTTTTT.

The chain couples TRBV9 to TRBJ2-1; 11 bases map to TRBD1. Germline lookup yields CDR1 SGDLS and CDR2 YYNGEE. The CDR3 runs to 16 residues. V shed 2 bases, J shed 6 bases, and the junction held 7 bases outside the gene matches. The CDR3 coding sequence is TGTGCCAGCAGCGTCGCCGGACAGGGGGCGCTCAATGAGCAGTTCTTC. This encodes CASSVAGQGALNEQFF.

This chain uses TRBV19 with TRBJ2-1, with 11 bases aligning to TRBD2. This CDR3 has 17 amino acids. V lost 1 base, J lost 2 bases, and 4 bases stayed unmatched. Germline assignment: CDR1 LNHDA and CDR2 SQIVND (reference sequence). CDR3 nucleotides: TGTGCCAGTAGTATAGGCCTACTAGCGGGAGCCTACAATGAGCAGTTCTTC. Amino acids: CASSIGLLAGAYNEQFF.

V and J are TRBV11-2 and TRBJ1-1; 8 nucleotides match TRBD1. CDR1 and CDR2 (germline): SGHAT, FQNNGV. There are 18 residues in the CDR3. The V and J ends lost 5 bases and 0 bases, in that order; junction bases with no gene match: 14. The CDR3 region has the DNA TGTGCCAGCAGCGCACGCGCTGGGACAGGTAAACTGAACACTGAAGCTTTCTTT. Amino acids: CASSARAGTGKLNTEAFF.

The CDR3 nucleotides are TGTGCCAGTAGTAGCAATAGCTGGAACACTGAAGCTTTCTTT. This sequence encodes CASSSNSWNTEAFF. The gene calls are TRBV19 and TRBJ1-1; D gene unclear. Trimming took 4 bases from V and 1 from J, leaving 10 bases between them. Germline lookup yields CDR1 LNHDA and CDR2 SQIVND (reference sequence). This CDR3 contains 14 residues.

This chain connects TRBV18 to TRBJ1-5; D perhaps matches TRBD1 (6 bases). The CDR3 is 15 residues long. V gave up 5 bases and J gave up 7 bases, with 18 bases separating them. Germline V gene lookup returns CDR1 KGHSH and CDR2 LQKENI. This chain's CDR3 is CASSSTGLHSQPQHF. As DNA, the CDR3 is TGTGCCAGCTCATCGACAGGCCTTCATTCCCAGCCCCAGCATTTT.

This sequence joins TRBV2 and TRBJ1-4, with 7 positions matching TRBD1. Germline assignment: CDR1 SNHLY and CDR2 FYNNEI. The CDR3 loop spans 15 amino acids. Trimming took 3 bases from V and 7 from J; bases not matched to a gene: 8. The CDR3 reads CASSDVQGVAEKLFF. Here the CDR3 DNA reads TGTGCCAGCAGTGACGTCCAGGGGGTGGCTGAAAAACTGTTTTTT.

This rearrangement joins TRBV5-1 to TRBJ2-1, with 13 nucleotides matching TRBD2. This CDR3 spans 13 amino acids. Losses at the gene ends were 8 bases for V and 7 bases for J; bases not matched to a gene: 3. Germline V CDR1 and CDR2: SGHRS, YFSETQ. The CDR3 DNA reads as TGCGCCAGTAGGACTAGCGGGAGTAATGAGCAGTTCTTC. Its protein product is CASRTSGSNEQFF.

The rearrangement links TRBV29-1 to TRBJ2-1; D not resolved. Germline V gene sequence: CDR1 SQVTM, CDR2 ANQGSEA. V was shortened by 3 bases and J by 8 bases, with 14 bases between the two germline ends. The length of the CDR3 is 13 residues. The CDR3 nucleotides read TGCAGCGTTGATTTCCCACTCCGCGATGAGCAGTTCTTC. It codes for CSVDFPLRDEQFF.

This clone appeared a few times. The rearrangement uses TRBV29-1 and TRBJ2-5; D unclear. Germline V gene lookup returns CDR1 SQVTM and CDR2 ANQGSEA. Deletions cut 6 bases from V and 5 bases from J, with 7 bases between. The CDR3 is made up of 10 amino acids. CDR3: CSVRTETQYF. CDR3 nucleotide sequence: TGCAGCGTCCGAACGGAGACCCAGTACTTC.

V is TRBV9 and J is TRBJ2-1; D remains unclear. Germline-derived CDR1 and CDR2 are SGDLS and YYNGEE. The V end was cut by 1 base, the J end by 9 bases, with 8 bases between. There are 12 residues in the CDR3. CDR3 in amino acids: CASSVTVGEQFF. CDR3 sequence (DNA): TGTGCCAGCAGCGTAACGGTCGGTGAGCAGTTCTTC. The whole variable domain, filled in from reference TRBV9 and TRBJ2-1, reads DSGVTQTPKHLITATGQRVTLRCSPRSGDLSVYWYQQSLDQGLQFLIQYYNGEERAKGNILERFSAQQFPDLHSELNLSSLELGDSALYFCASSVTVGEQFFGPGTRLTVL.

The chain joins TRBV30 to TRBJ2-1; TRBD2 agrees at 7 bases. Unmatched junction bases numbered 3, after V lost 2 bases and J lost 8 bases. There are 12 residues in the CDR3. Germline CDR1 is GTSNPN and CDR2 is SVGIG (reference sequence). The CDR3 nucleotides read TGTGCCTGGAGTCCTGCGGGAGATGAGCAGTTCTTC. It translates to CAWSPAGDEQFF. Based on the CDR3 plus reference TRBV30 and TRBJ2-1, the full variable domain is SQTIHQWPATLVQPVGSPLSLECTVEGTSNPNLYWYRQAAGRGLQLLFYSVGIGQISSEVPQNLSASRPQDRQFILSSKKLLLSDSGFYLCAWSPAGDEQFFGPGTRLTVL.

The rearrangement uses TRBV25-1 and TRBJ1-2; D is uncertain. The CDR3 covers 11 residues. CDR1 is MGHDK and CDR2 is SYGVNS in the germline V gene. V gave up 7 bases and J gave up 4 bases, with 7 bases separating them. This CDR3 is CASNDGYGYTF. As DNA, the CDR3 is TGTGCCAGCAATGACGGCTATGGCTACACCTTC.

V is TRBV19 and J is TRBJ2-7; 10 bases fit TRBD1. V dropped 6 bases and J dropped 7; count of bases not matched to a gene: 9. The CDR3 has 14 amino acids. Germline values: CDR1 LNHDA, CDR2 SQIVND (reference sequence). CDR3 in DNA: TGTGCCAGTAGGGGAAGACAGGGGGCGTTTGAGCAGTACTTC. Translating it yields CASRGRQGAFEQYF. Combining the CDR3 with reference TRBV19 and TRBJ2-7 gives the whole variable domain DGGITQSPKYLFRKEGQNVTLSCEQNLNHDAMYWYRQDPGQGLRLIYYSQIVNDFQKGDIAEGYSVSREKKESFPLTVTSAQKNPTAFYLCASRGRQGAFEQYFGPGTRLTVT.